This T cell receptor beta chain came from a study of beta chain features in type 1 diabetes. Findings of the study overall: Significant though moderate, a shortening of TCRB CDR3s appeared in all four CD4+ subsets of Type 1 diabetes patients. In patients and controls equally, PCR might favor templates that are shorter.

Per donor, one heparinised blood draw averaged roughly 120 mL. Germline values: CDR1 SGDLS, CDR2 YYNGEE. The CDR3 extends over 16 amino acids. V lost 3 bases and J lost 4; bases outside the gene matches: 7. Investigators reverse transcribed all isolated RNA, so they sequenced expressed TCRB transcripts. About 3.7 million reads per sample were averaged for naive, central memory and regulatory samples. The table came from immunoSEQ multiplex PCR; TCRdb's copy has only in-frame clones and leaves some out. The sample includes 120,000 to 150,000 clones, 13% of them seen just once. Remarks on this clone: Its antigen is still unknown.

The sequenced material came from central memory CD4+ T cells from blood. The chain combines TRBV9 with TRBJ2-3; 11 bases fit TRBD2. This clonotype was obtained from a man in his late teens or twenties with type 1 diabetes. The CDR3, as DNA: TGTGCCAGCAGCGAGACCCTAGCGGGGGGCGCAGATACGCAGTATTTT. Amino acids: CASSETLAGGADTQYF.